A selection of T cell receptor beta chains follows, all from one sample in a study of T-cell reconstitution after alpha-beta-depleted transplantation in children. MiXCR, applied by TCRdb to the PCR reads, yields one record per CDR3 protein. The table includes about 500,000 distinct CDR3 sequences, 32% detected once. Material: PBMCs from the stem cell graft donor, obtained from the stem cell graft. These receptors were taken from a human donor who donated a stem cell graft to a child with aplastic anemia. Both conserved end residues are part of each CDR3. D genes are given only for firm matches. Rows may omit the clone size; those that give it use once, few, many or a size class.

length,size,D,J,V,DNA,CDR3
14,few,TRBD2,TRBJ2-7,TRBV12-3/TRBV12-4,TGTGCCAGCAGTGCTAGCGGGAGGGCCTACGAGCAGTACTTC,CASSASGRAYEQYF
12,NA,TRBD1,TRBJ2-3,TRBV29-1,TGCAGCGTTGAAGTAACAGGGGTGGAACAGTATTTT,CSVEVTGVEQYF
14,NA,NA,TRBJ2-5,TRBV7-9,TGTGCCAGCAGCTTAGGCTCGGCAGAAGAGACCCAGTACTTC,CASSLGSAEETQYF
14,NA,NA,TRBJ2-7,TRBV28,TGTGCCAGCACCAGCGTGGCTGACTCCTACGAGCAGTACTTC,CASTSVADSYEQYF
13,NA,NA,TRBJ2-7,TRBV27,TGTGCCAGCAGTTATCGGGCTCGCGACAAGCAGTACTTC,CASSYRARDKQYF
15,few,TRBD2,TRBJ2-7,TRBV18,TGTGCCAGCGCGGCTTCTAGCGGGAGCTCCTACGAGCAGTACTTC,CASAASSGSSYEQYF
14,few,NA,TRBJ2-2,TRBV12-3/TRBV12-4,TGTGCCAGCAGTCTCCCTCCGAACACCGGGGAGCTGTTTTTT,CASSLPPNTGELFF
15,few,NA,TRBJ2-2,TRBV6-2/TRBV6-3,TGTGCCAGCAGTTACTGGACCACGAACACCGGGGAGCTGTTTTTT,CASSYWTTNTGELFF
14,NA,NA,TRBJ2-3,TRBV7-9,TGTGCCAGCAGCTGGACGGCTAGCACAGATACGCAGTATTTT,CASSWTASTDTQYF
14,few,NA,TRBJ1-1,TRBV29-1,TGCAGCGTCCCAAAGGAGGGGAGGAACACTGAAGCTTTCTTT,CSVPKEGRNTEAFF
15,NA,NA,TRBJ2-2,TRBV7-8,TGTGCCAGCAGCCAGAGGGGACTGAACACCGGGGAGCTGTTTTTT,CASSQRGLNTGELFF
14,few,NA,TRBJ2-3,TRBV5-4,TGTGCCAGCAGCCCGCCCGCTTTCACAGATACGCAGTATTTT,CASSPPAFTDTQYF
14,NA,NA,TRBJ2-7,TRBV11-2,TGTGCCAGCAGATACGGACTGGATCCCTACGAGCAGTACTTC,CASRYGLDPYEQYF
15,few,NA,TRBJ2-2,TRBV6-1,TGTGCCAGCACCCTCTCCAGGGTGGACACCGGGGAGCTGTTTTTT,CASTLSRVDTGELFF
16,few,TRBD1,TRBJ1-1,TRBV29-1,TGCAGCGTAGGTGCCCGGGACAGGGGTTTTGGCACTGAAGCTTTCTTT,CSVGARDRGFGTEAFF
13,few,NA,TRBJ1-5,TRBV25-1,TGTGCCAGCTCTGCTGAGGGCAGTCAGCCCCAGCATTTT,CASSAEGSQPQHF
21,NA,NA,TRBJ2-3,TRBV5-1,TGCGCCAGCAGCTTGGCCAAGATGCTAGCGCGAGCCCCAACTAGCACAGATACGCAGTATTTT,CASSLAKMLARAPTSTDTQYF
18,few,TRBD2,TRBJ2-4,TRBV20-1,TGCAGTGCTAGAGCAGGACTAGCGGGGAGGCTAGTCGAAAACATTCAGTACTTC,CSARAGLAGRLVENIQYF
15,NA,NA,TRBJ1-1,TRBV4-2,TGTGCCAGCAGCCAAGATTGGGGGGGACCGATGATATCTTTCTTT,CASSQDWGGPMISFF
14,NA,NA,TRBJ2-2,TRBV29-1,TGCAGCGTTGCCTTTGGGAAGAACACCGGGGAGCTGTTTTTT,CSVAFGKNTGELFF
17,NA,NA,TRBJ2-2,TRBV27,TGTGCCAGCAGCCCTCGGGGCAGGGGGACTTTCACCGGGGAGCTGTTTTTT,CASSPRGRGTFTGELFF
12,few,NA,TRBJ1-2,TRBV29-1,TGCAGCGTGTCGAAGGGCAGCTATGGCTACACCTTC,CSVSKGSYGYTF
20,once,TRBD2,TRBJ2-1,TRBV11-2,TGTGCCAGCAGCTTAGGCCCGGGACTAGCGGGGCCGAGCTCCTACAATGAGCAGTTCTTC,CASSLGPGLAGPSSYNEQFF
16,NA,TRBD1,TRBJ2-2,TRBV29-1,TGCAGCGTTGAAGATCTGGGACAGGGGGTCACCGGGGAGCTGTTTTTT,CSVEDLGQGVTGELFF